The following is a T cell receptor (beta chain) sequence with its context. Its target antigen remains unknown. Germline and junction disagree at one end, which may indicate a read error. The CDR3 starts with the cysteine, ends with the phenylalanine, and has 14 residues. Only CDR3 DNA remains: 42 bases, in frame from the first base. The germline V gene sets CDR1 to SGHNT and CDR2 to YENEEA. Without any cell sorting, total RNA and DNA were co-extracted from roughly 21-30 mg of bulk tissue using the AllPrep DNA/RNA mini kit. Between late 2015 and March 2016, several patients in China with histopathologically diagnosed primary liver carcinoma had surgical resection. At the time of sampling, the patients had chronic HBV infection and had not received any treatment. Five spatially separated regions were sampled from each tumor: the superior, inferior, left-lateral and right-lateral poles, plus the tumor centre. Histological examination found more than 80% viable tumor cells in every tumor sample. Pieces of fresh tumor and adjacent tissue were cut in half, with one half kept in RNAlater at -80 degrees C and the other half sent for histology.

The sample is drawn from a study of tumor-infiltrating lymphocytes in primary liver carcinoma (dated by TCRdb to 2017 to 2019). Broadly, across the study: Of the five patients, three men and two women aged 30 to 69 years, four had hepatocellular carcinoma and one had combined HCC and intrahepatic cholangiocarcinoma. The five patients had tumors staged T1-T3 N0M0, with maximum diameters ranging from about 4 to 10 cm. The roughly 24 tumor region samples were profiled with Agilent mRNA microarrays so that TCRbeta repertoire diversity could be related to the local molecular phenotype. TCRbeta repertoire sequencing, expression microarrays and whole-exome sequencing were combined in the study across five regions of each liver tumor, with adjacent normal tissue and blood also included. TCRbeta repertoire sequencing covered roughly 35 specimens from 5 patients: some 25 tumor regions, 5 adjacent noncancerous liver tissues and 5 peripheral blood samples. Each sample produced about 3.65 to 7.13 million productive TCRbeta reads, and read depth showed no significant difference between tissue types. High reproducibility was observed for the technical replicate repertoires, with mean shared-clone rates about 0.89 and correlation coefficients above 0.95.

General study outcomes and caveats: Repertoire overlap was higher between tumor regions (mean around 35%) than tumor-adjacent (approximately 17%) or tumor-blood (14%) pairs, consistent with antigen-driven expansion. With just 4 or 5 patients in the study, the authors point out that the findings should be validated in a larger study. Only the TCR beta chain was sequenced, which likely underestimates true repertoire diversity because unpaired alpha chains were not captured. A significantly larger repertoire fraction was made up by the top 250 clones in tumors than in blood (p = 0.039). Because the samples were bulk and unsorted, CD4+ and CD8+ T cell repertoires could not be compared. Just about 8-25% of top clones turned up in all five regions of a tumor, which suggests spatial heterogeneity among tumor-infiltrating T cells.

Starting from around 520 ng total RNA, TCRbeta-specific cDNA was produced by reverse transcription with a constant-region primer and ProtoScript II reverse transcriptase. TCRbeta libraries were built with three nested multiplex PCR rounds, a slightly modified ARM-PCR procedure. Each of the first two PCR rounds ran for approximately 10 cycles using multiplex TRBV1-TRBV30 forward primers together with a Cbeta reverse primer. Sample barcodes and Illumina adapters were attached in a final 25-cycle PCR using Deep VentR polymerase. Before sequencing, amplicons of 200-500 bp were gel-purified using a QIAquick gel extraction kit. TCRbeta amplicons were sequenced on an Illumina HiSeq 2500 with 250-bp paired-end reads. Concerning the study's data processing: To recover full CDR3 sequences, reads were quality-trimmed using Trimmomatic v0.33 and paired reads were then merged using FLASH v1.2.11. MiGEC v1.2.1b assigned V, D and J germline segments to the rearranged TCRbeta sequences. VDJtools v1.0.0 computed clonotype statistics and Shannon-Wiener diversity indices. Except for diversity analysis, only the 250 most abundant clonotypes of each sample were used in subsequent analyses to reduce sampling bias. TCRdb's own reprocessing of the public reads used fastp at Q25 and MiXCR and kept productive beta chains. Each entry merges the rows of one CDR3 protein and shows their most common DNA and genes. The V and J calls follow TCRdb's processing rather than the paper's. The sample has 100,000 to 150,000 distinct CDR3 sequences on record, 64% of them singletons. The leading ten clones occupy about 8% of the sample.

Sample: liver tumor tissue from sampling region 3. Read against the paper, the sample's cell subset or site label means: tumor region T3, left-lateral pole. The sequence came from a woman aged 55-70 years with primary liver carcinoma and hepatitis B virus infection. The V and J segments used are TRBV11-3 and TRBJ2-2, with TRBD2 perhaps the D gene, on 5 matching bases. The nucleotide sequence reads TGTGCCAGCAGCTTGGCTAGAAGGGTCGGGGAGCTTTTTTTT. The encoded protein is CASSLARRVGELFF.